This TCR beta chain emerged from a study of radiation and T cells in renal cell carcinoma. Sequenced by immunoSEQ multiplex PCR; TCRdb stores in-frame clones only, minus some. The sample contains 70,000 or so clones, about 81% of which appear only once. Germline CDR1 reads SGHVS; CDR2 reads FQNEAQ. This CDR3 is built from 15 residues. Trimming removed 0 bases at V and 5 bases at J, with 11 bases between. Time point specified: blood 2 weeks post-SBRT. Treatment reported: 15 Gy SBRT to primary tumor, nephrectomy 4 weeks later. This specimen was blood, taken from a patient whose treatment included radiotherapy and nephrectomy. The clonotype originates from a man in his fifties or sixties with renal cell carcinoma. The chain combines TRBV7-8 with TRBJ2-1; the D gene is possibly TRBD2 (5 bases). CDR3 sequence: CASSLAGEPHNEQFF. CDR3 in DNA: TGTGCCAGCAGCTTAGCCGGGGAACCTCACAATGAGCAGTTCTTC.